The T cell receptor beta chain under discussion was sequenced for a study of cytomegalovirus exposure and HLA in healthy donors. Study findings and constraints: At a 0.05 false discovery rate, a later analysis found around 15,000 TCR beta sequences to be associated with HLA alleles.

Researchers ran the PCR with 60 Vbeta and 13 Jbeta primers. Libraries were prepared by immunoSEQ multiplex PCR; TCRdb keeps only in-frame clonotypes and omits some of them. The table lists about 260,000 clones, 84% of them singletons. Comments on this clone: The antigen is undetermined.

This receptor was identified in a woman in her forties in good health and CMV-seropositive. The sample comprised PBMCs.

The CDR3 spells CSAIPKPWTDEGEQETQYF. As DNA, the CDR3 is TGCAGCGCTATCCCAAAACCTTGGACAGACGAAGGGGAGCAAGAGACCCAGTACTTC. This chain joins TRBV29-1 and TRBJ2-5; D may be TRBD1 (6 bases). Germline V gives CDR1 SQVTM, CDR2 ANQGSEA. The CDR3 length is 19 residues. The V end lost 7 bases, the J end lost 2 bases, and 32 bases lay between the germline ends.